The next 24 T cell receptor beta chains were all read from a single sample in a study of sequential checkpoint blockade in melanoma. Documented treatment: randomized to nivolumab then ipilimumab (arm A) or the reverse (arm B). Produced via immunoSEQ multiplex PCR; TCRdb's table is partial and in-frame only. Of 15,000 to 20,000 clones in the sample, approximately 57% were seen once. The sequencing used CD8+ T cells sorted from blood (inferred from file names), collected from a patient given nivolumab and ipilimumab in sequence. The source of these receptors is a human donor with melanoma.

The rearrangement uses TRBV27 and TRBJ2-1; 7 nucleotides line up with TRBD2. This CDR3 comprises 14 residues. V shed 6 bases, J shed 6 bases, and the junction held 8 bases outside the gene matches. CDR1 and CDR2 (germline): MNHEY, SMNVEV (reference sequence). This CDR3 reads CASSVRGVVNEQFF. The DNA of the CDR3 is TGTGCCAGCAGCGTACGGGGGGTGGTCAATGAGCAGTTCTTC.

By frequency in the sample, this clone is medium-sized. V usage is TRBV28 and J usage is TRBJ2-7; D is possibly TRBD2 (5 bases). The CDR3 has 15 residues. CDR1 and CDR2 from the germline V gene are MDHEN and SYDVKM. The V end was cut by 3 bases, the J end by 1 base, with 13 bases between. This CDR3 is CASSFSGFGSYEQYF. The CDR3 bases are TGTGCCAGCAGTTTCTCGGGATTTGGGTCCTACGAGCAGTACTTC.

The gene calls are TRBV5-4 and TRBJ1-1, with D unresolved. The CDR3 sequence is 12 residues long. Germline V gene lookup returns CDR1 SGHNT and CDR2 YYREEE (reference sequence). V gave up 4 bases and J gave up 4 bases, with 8 bases separating them. CDR3 in amino acids: CASSPPGTEAFF. The CDR3 bases are TGTGCCAGCAGCCCACCGGGCACTGAAGCTTTCTTT.

This clone came up once. J is TRBJ2-7 and V is TRBV6-5, with 8 bases fitting TRBD1. This CDR3 contains 14 residues. With V trimmed by 5 bases and J by 4 bases, 7 bases remained unmatched. CDR1 and CDR2 (germline): MNHEY, SVGAGI. The CDR3 coding sequence is TGTGCCAGCAGTGCACTGGACAGGGAATACGAGCAGTACTTC. Its translation is CASSALDREYEQYF.

This clone was picked up a small number of times. V gene TRBV11-2 combines with J gene TRBJ2-3, with no clear D. This CDR3 contains 15 residues. In germline, CDR1 is SGHAT, CDR2 FQNNGV. V was trimmed by 2 bases and J by 4 bases, leaving 13 bases between them. The DNA for the CDR3 is TGTGCCAGCAGCTTACTCGGCGGAGTCCCAGATACGCAGTATTTT. Translation: CASSLLGGVPDTQYF.

The V and J genes are TRBV28 and TRBJ1-2; TRBD1 might be the D (5 bases). Germline CDR1 is MDHEN and CDR2 is SYDVKM. Deletions cut 6 bases from V and 4 bases from J, with 12 bases between. The CDR3 runs 13 residues. The CDR3 DNA reads as TGTGCCAGCAGCCCCGGGGGGGGCTATGGCTACACCTTC. This translates into CASSPGGGYGYTF.

V gene TRBV7-6 combines with J gene TRBJ1-1, with 8 bases lining up with TRBD1. The V segment lost 5 bases and the J segment 1 base; nucleotides outside the gene matches: 0. This CDR3 is built from 13 residues. Germline values: CDR1 SGHVS, CDR2 FNYEAQ. CDR3 nucleotides: TGTGCCAGCAGCGACAGGGGGAACACTGAAGCTTTCTTT. This codes for CASSDRGNTEAFF.

This clone was picked up a small number of times. V is TRBV5-8 and J is TRBJ2-1; D possibly corresponds to TRBD1 (6 bases). Germline V CDR1 and CDR2: SGHTS, YDEGEE. This CDR3 is 13 amino acids long. The V gene lost 2 bases and the J gene lost 7 bases, with 10 bases spanning the gap. CDR3: CASSLTGWNEQFF. In nucleotides, the CDR3 is TGTGCCAGCAGCTTAACAGGGTGGAATGAGCAGTTCTTC. Based on the CDR3 plus reference TRBV5-8 and TRBJ2-1, the full variable domain is EAGVTQSPTHLIKTRGQQATLRCSPISGHTSVYWYQQALGLGLQFLLWYDEGEERNRGNFPPRFSGRQFPNYSSELNVNALELEDSALYLCASSLTGWNEQFFGPGTRLTVL.

This clone has more than one count but fewer than ten. This chain connects TRBV21-1 to TRBJ2-7; the table's D call of TRBD2 was not tested on the DNA. TRBV21-1 is annotated as a pseudogene. This CDR3 is built from 13 residues. The CDR3 sequence is CASSKAGGYEQYF. The CDR3 nucleotides are TGTGCCAGCAGCAAAGCGGGGGGCTACGAGCAGTACTTC.

This clone was seen a few times. The CDR3 region is CASSLSGTAYNEQFF. The CDR3 region has the DNA TGTGCCAGCAGCTTGTCCGGGACAGCGTACAATGAGCAGTTCTTC. This rearrangement joins TRBV5-6 to TRBJ2-1; 7 bases line up with TRBD1. Germline CDR1 and CDR2: SGHDT and YYEEEE. The V gene end was trimmed by 1 base and the J gene end by 4 bases; junction bases not matched to a gene: 5. This CDR3 contains 15 residues. The complete variable domain, with remaining parts taken from reference TRBV5-6 and TRBJ2-1, reads DAGVTQSPTHLIKTRGQQVTLRCSPKSGHDTVSWYQQALGQGPQFIFQYYEEEERQRGNFPDRFSGHQFPNYSSELNVNALLLGDSALYLCASSLSGTAYNEQFFGPGTRLTVL.

As DNA, the CDR3 is TGCGCCAGCAGCCCATTGACTAGCACAGATACGCAGTATTTT. Amino acid sequence: CASSPLTSTDTQYF. This chain uses TRBV4-1 with TRBJ2-3; D gene unclear. V lost 4 bases to trimming and J lost 0 bases, with 8 bases between them. This CDR3 comprises 14 residues. The germline gives CDR1 MGHRA, CDR2 YSYEKL.

This clone was seen more than once but under ten times. The chain joins TRBV5-1 to TRBJ2-7; 9 bases fit TRBD2. This CDR3 region has 14 residues. Germline CDR1 reads SGHRS; CDR2 reads YFSETQ. V gave up 4 bases and J gave up 5 bases; unmatched junction bases: 7. The CDR3 sequence: CASSLGLADDEQYF. In DNA, the CDR3 is TGCGCCAGCAGCCTGGGACTAGCTGACGACGAGCAGTACTTC.

This clone was found many times. This rearrangement joins TRBV13 to TRBJ2-7; perhaps TRBD2 as D (5 bases). The V end was cut by 2 bases, the J end by 2 bases, with 10 bases between. Germline V CDR1 and CDR2: PRHDT, FYEKMQ (reference sequence). There are 14 residues in the CDR3. This CDR3 is CASSLSRGTYEQYF. CDR3 sequence (DNA): TGTGCCAGCAGCTTATCCCGGGGAACCTACGAGCAGTACTTC.

The chain recombines TRBV2 with TRBJ2-7; tentative D call: TRBD2 (6 bases). With 5 bases removed from V and 2 bases from J, the gap between germline ends came to 16 bases. CDR3 size: 15 residues. Per germline, CDR1 SNHLY and CDR2 FYNNEI. This chain's CDR3 is CASSFSAGRTYEQYF. DNA of the CDR3: TGTGCCAGCAGTTTCTCGGCCGGGAGAACCTACGAGCAGTACTTC.

The chain carries TRBV30 and TRBJ1-2; possibly TRBD1 for D (6 bases). Germline V gene sequence: CDR1 GTSNPN, CDR2 SVGIG (reference sequence). With 1 base removed from V and 3 bases from J, the gap between germline ends came to 15 bases. CDR3 length: 15 amino acids. CDR3 DNA sequence: TGTGCCTGGAGTGGAGGACAGCGAGGGGACTATGGCTACACCTTC. It translates to CAWSGGQRGDYGYTF.

This clone is medium-sized within its sample. The chain carries TRBV10-3 and TRBJ1-2; the D gene is possibly TRBD1 (5 bases). The V and J ends lost 3 bases and 4 bases respectively, with 18 bases between them. The CDR3 runs to 16 residues. Germline CDR1 is ENHRY and CDR2 is SYGVKD. The DNA of the CDR3 is TGTGCCATCAGTGACCCGGGCACAGGCCCTATCTATGGCTACACCTTC. As protein: CAISDPGTGPIYGYTF.

This clone was recorded only once. The germline gene is not matched at one end of the junction; a read error may be the cause. The V and J genes are TRBV6-5 and TRBJ1-1; D call uncertain. The germline gives CDR1 MNHEY, CDR2 SVGAGI. CDR3 length: 13 residues. The chain's CDR3 is CGSSYGLNTEAFF. The CDR3 coding sequence is TGTGGCAGCAGTTACGGCCTGAACACTGAAGCTTTCTTT.

The chain recombines TRBV5-6 with TRBJ1-2; 9 bases fit TRBD1. Germline-derived CDR1 and CDR2 are SGHDT and YYEEEE. The CDR3 extends over 14 amino acids. V gave up 8 bases and J gave up 5 bases; unmatched junction bases: 10. The CDR3 spells CASINRGRRYGYTF. The CDR3 nucleotides are TGTGCCAGTATAAACAGGGGGCGCCGGTATGGCTACACCTTC.

The CDR3 DNA reads TGTGCCAGCAGCGGACAGCTCCGCCCCTACGAGCAGTACTTC. Its translation is CASSGQLRPYEQYF. The chain joins TRBV5-5 to TRBJ2-7, with D possibly matching TRBD1 (6 bases). The V end was cut by 4 bases, the J end by 2 bases, with 13 bases between. The CDR3 has 14 amino acids. Germline V gene lookup returns CDR1 SGHKS and CDR2 YYEKEE (reference sequence).

This clone was seen only a few times. The chain is built from TRBV6-6 and TRBJ2-3; 7 nucleotides align to TRBD2. The V gene end was trimmed by 4 bases and the J gene end by 1 base; junction bases not matched to a gene: 8. Germline V CDR1 and CDR2: MNHNY, SVGAGI (reference sequence). CDR3 size: 16 residues. CDR3 residues: CASSFLLGGGTDTQYF. In DNA form, the CDR3 reads TGTGCCAGCAGTTTCCTTCTTGGGGGGGGCACAGATACGCAGTATTTT.

The CDR3 region has the DNA TGTGCCAGCAGTTACACCGACATAGACTCCTACGAGCAGTACTTC. Translating it yields CASSYTDIDSYEQYF. The chain is built from TRBV6-5 and TRBJ2-7; D remains unclear. Deletions cut 2 bases from V and 0 bases from J, with 11 bases between. The V gene's germline CDR1 is MNHEY and CDR2 SVGAGI. CDR3 size: 15 residues.

The chain links TRBV27 to TRBJ1-2, with D perhaps matching TRBD1 (6 bases). Trimming stripped 1 base from V and 6 bases from J, with 18 bases between. The CDR3 is 16 residues long. Germline assignment: CDR1 MNHEY and CDR2 SMNVEV (reference sequence). The DNA of the CDR3 is TGTGCCAGCAGTTTATGGGGCAGGGGCCCTCACGATGGCTACACCTTC. Translation: CASSLWGRGPHDGYTF.

The gene calls are TRBV9 and TRBJ2-1; TRBD1 aligns across 7 bases. CDR1 is SGDLS, CDR2 YYNGEE, per germline. CDR3 length: 14 amino acids. V shed 3 bases, J shed 8 bases, and the junction held 8 bases outside the gene matches. The CDR3 sequence: CASSARQGMYEQFF. For the CDR3, the DNA is TGTGCCAGCAGCGCTCGACAGGGTATGTATGAGCAGTTCTTC.

V and J are TRBV2 and TRBJ2-5; D uncertain. Matching the DNA end better, TRBJ2-7 makes the J call doubtful. This CDR3 is built from 14 residues. Germline V CDR1 and CDR2: SNHLY, FYNNEI. CDR3 residues: CASSSATYHSEQYF. CDR3 DNA sequence: TGTGCCAGCAGCTCCGCCACTTACCACTCCGAGCAGTACTTC.